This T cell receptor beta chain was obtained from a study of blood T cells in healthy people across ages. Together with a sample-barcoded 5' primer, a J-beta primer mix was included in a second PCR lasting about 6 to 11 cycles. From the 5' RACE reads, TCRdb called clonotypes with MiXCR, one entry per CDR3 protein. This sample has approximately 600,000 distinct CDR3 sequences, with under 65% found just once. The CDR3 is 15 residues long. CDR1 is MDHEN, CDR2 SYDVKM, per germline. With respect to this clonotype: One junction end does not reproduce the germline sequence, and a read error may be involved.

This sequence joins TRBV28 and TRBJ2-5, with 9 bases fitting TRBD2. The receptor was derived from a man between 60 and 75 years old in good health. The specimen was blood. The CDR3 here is CASSSPLAGRETRYF. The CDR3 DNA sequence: TGTGCCAGCAGTTCTCCTCTAGCGGGGCGAGAGACCCGGTACTTC.